This T cell receptor beta chain was identified in a study of T cell responses to AZD1222 COVID-19 vaccine. Germline CDR1 SGHRS, CDR2 YFSETQ. The CDR3 is 15 amino acids. V was clipped by 0 bases and J by 5 bases, with 12 bases between them. Produced via immunoSEQ multiplex PCR; TCRdb's table is partial and in-frame only. This sample carries 150,000 to 200,000 clones, approximately 90% of them seen once, and the ten largest clones take about 1.7%. Second-dose schedules of about 4 or about 12 weeks were combined. Study-level findings and limits: The number of AZD1222 recipients seropositive at baseline was only five or six. In a largely white British group with more females than males, clonal diversity was possibly underestimated. Following two doses of AZD1222, Spike-specific TCR breadth and depth rose.

In regard to this clone: Its specificity is not known.

The sample consisted of peripheral blood, taken 28 days after the second AZD1222 dose. The genes are TRBV5-1 and TRBJ2-1; D may be TRBD1 or TRBD2 (5 bases each). The sequence derives from an adult who received the AZD1222 COVID-19 vaccine. CDR3: CASSLDIGGNNEQFF. In DNA form, the CDR3 reads TGCGCCAGCAGCTTGGATATTGGGGGAAACAATGAGCAGTTCTTC.